Shown below are 6 T cell receptor beta chains from a single sample sequenced in a study of blood T cell repertoires in COVID-19 (dated by TCRdb to the early 2020s). Libraries were made using the immunoSEQ multiplex PCR assay. TCRdb took this table from immuneACCESS and kept in-frame rearrangements with V and J called. Such tables lack part of the clones; where checked against another copy, unresolved V genes explain under half of the gap, and the rest is unexplained. The table for this sample lists roughly 100,000 clones; more than 75% of them were counted only once. The ten biggest clones cover around 2.9% of the sample. The specimen was peripheral blood. The receptors here all came from a man between 50 and 59 years old with active or convalescent COVID-19.

V gene TRBV5-1 combines with J gene TRBJ1-4; possibly TRBD1 for D (5 bases). Deletions cut 4 bases from V and 2 bases from J, with 9 bases between. Germline assignment: CDR1 SGHRS and CDR2 YFSETQ. The CDR3 covers 14 residues. The CDR3 here is CASSLGATNEKLFF. As DNA, the CDR3 is TGCGCCAGCAGCCTAGGGGCGACTAATGAAAAACTGTTTTTT.

This chain joins TRBV14 and TRBJ2-5, with 8 bases lining up with TRBD2. The CDR3 loop spans 17 amino acids. Trimming cost V 0 bases and J 4 bases; bases outside gene matches: 10. Germline-derived CDR1 and CDR2 are SGHDN and FVKESK. The CDR3 DNA follows: TGTGCCAGCAGCCAAGACCGGGGGGGCGGATCCGTAGAGACCCAGTACTTC. The encoded protein is CASSQDRGGGSVETQYF.

The gene calls are TRBV10-3 and TRBJ1-1, with D hard to call. V was trimmed by 7 bases and J by 0 bases, leaving 12 bases between them. The CDR3 contains 14 residues. The V gene's germline CDR1 is ENHRY and CDR2 SYGVKD. The CDR3 nucleotides are TGTGCCATCACCCTGGGAGGCATGAACACTGAAGCTTTCTTT. As protein: CAITLGGMNTEAFF.

V and J are TRBV3-1 (or the pseudogene TRBV3-2) and TRBJ1-3, with D hard to call. This CDR3 has 15 residues. Trimming took off 0 bases at V and 4 bases at J, with 10 bases between the two ends. Germline-derived CDR1 and CDR2 are LGHDT and YNNKEL (reference sequence). This chain's CDR3 is CASSQDAGRGNTIYF. CDR3 sequence (DNA): TGTGCCAGCAGCCAAGACGCAGGAAGGGGAAACACCATATATTTT.

V and J are TRBV7-9 and TRBJ1-1; 7 bases align to TRBD1. With 4 bases clipped from V and 11 bases from J, the junction kept 4 bases outside the gene matches. The CDR3 covers 11 residues. Per germline, CDR1 SEHNR and CDR2 FQNEAQ (reference sequence). This CDR3 reads CASSSGTAAFF. For the CDR3, the DNA is TGTGCCAGCAGCTCCGGGACAGCGGCTTTCTTT.

The J gene is TRBJ1-2, the V gene TRBV14; D unresolved. Germline assignment: CDR1 SGHDN and CDR2 FVKESK. V dropped 0 bases and J dropped 4 bases, with 9 bases sitting between them. The CDR3 is 14 amino acids. The CDR3 DNA reads as TGTGCCAGCAGCCAAGATAGCTCACTCTATGGCTACACCTTC. Protein product: CASSQDSSLYGYTF.